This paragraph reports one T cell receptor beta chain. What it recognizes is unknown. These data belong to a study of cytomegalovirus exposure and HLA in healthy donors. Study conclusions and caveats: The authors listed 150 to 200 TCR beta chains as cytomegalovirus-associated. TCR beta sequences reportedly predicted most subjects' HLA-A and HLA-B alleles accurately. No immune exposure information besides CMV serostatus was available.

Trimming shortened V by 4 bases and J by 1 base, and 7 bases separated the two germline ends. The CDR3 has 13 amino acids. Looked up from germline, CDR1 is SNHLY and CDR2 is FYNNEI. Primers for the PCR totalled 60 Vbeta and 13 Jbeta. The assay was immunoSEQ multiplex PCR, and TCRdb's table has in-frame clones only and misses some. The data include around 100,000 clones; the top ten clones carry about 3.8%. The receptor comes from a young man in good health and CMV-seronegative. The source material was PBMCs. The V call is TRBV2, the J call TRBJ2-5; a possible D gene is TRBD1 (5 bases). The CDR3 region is CASSGRVQETQYF. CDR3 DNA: TGTGCCAGCAGTGGCAGGGTCCAAGAGACCCAGTACTTC.